These 22 T cell receptor beta chains were all obtained from the same sample, sequenced in a study of blood T cell repertoires in COVID-19. Measured with immunoSEQ multiplex PCR; TCRdb has only the in-frame clones, and not every one. The sample holds fewer than 150,000 clones, around 85% seen once. Material: peripheral blood. The receptor source for this set is a woman aged 50 to 60 who had recovered from COVID-19.

This clone has a single count. This chain connects TRBV18 to TRBJ2-1; a possible D gene is TRBD2 (7 bases). The CDR3 consists of 16 residues. Germline assignment: CDR1 KGHSH and CDR2 LQKENI. Trimming removed 2 bases at V and 5 bases at J, with 16 bases between. The CDR3 region is CASSPGGASGNNEQFF. The CDR3 DNA sequence: TGTGCCAGCTCACCAGGGGGGGCTAGCGGCAACAATGAGCAGTTCTTC.

The chain recombines TRBV5-6 with TRBJ2-1, with a tentative D call TRBD2 (6 bases). Germline CDR1 reads SGHDT; CDR2 reads YYEEEE. This CDR3 contains 17 residues. The germline V and J ends were trimmed by 4 bases and 5 bases, with 22 bases remaining between them. The DNA for the CDR3 is TGTGCCAGCAGCCAGCCAACCTTTCGCGGGGCGGACAATGAGCAGTTCTTC. Translated, it gives CASSQPTFRGADNEQFF.

The chain recombines TRBV6-2 or TRBV6-3 with TRBJ2-7, with 8 bases lining up with TRBD2. Trimming took 1 base from V and 2 from J; bases not matched to a gene: 4. CDR3 size: 15 residues. Germline CDR1 MNHEY, CDR2 SVGEGT. The CDR3 DNA reads TGTGCCAGCAGTTACTTTACTAGCGGCACCTACGAGCAGTACTTC. Encoded protein: CASSYFTSGTYEQYF.

V gene TRBV6-6 combines with J gene TRBJ2-3, with 8 bases identical to TRBD2. The J segment lost 0 bases and the V segment lost 2 bases, leaving 4 bases of the junction unmatched. This CDR3 has 16 residues. From germline, CDR1 is MNHNY and CDR2 SVGAGI (reference sequence). CDR3 nucleotide sequence: TGTGCCAGCAGTTACGGGGCTAGCGGGAGCACAGATACGCAGTATTTT. Its protein product is CASSYGASGSTDTQYF.

This clone was seen a handful of times. V gene TRBV29-1 combines with J gene TRBJ2-2; D is unclear. CDR1 and CDR2 from the germline V gene are SQVTM and ANQGSEA. Trimming stripped 4 bases from V and 1 base from J, with 7 bases between. The CDR3 contains 13 residues. In DNA, the CDR3 is TGCAGCGTTGCTGGGCAGAACACCGGGGAGCTGTTTTTT. Translation: CSVAGQNTGELFF.

The chain joins TRBV27 to TRBJ1-1; 9 positions agree with TRBD1. CDR1 is MNHEY, CDR2 SMNVEV, per germline (reference sequence). The CDR3 totals 13 residues. V dropped 5 bases and J dropped 7; count of bases not matched to a gene: 5. CDR3 loop: CASSPGQGYEAFF. In nucleotides, the CDR3 is TGTGCCAGCAGTCCGGGACAGGGCTATGAAGCTTTCTTT.

The gene calls are TRBV12-5 and TRBJ1-1; perhaps TRBD1 as D (5 bases). Between the trimmed V and J ends, which lost 0 bases and 1 base, there was a span of 12 bases. CDR3 length: 16 residues. From germline, CDR1 is LGHNT and CDR2 FRNRAP. The CDR3 loop reads CASGLVVLGGNTEAFF. CDR3 nucleotide sequence: TGTGCTAGTGGTTTGGTCGTGCTGGGGGGGAACACTGAAGCTTTCTTT.

The chain couples TRBV6-2 or TRBV6-3 to TRBJ2-2; TRBD2 matches 10 bases. The junction had 5 bases not matched to a gene; V was cut back by 5 bases and J by 5 bases. The CDR3 contains 15 residues. In germline, CDR1 is MNHEY, CDR2 SVGEGT. The CDR3 DNA sequence: TGTGCCAGCAGTCGAGCGGGGGGGCGTACCGGGGAGCTGTTTTTT. This encodes CASSRAGGRTGELFF.

This clone was seen once. This chain connects TRBV6-2 or TRBV6-3 to TRBJ2-2; possible D gene TRBD2, 6 bases. Germline V gives CDR1 MNHEY, CDR2 SVGEGT. CDR3 length: 17 residues. V lost 4 bases to trimming and J lost 1 base, with 16 bases between them. CDR3 sequence reads: CASSWSAGPVNTGELFF. The CDR3 nucleotides are TGTGCCAGCAGTTGGAGTGCGGGGCCCGTGAACACCGGGGAGCTGTTTTTT.

The rearrangement uses TRBV7-2 and TRBJ2-7; maybe TRBD1 (5 bases). CDR1 is SGHTA and CDR2 is FQGNSA in the germline V gene. This CDR3 has 13 amino acids. Deletions cut 5 bases from V and 2 bases from J, with 10 bases between. The CDR3 bases are TGTGCCAGCAGCCTACAGGTTACCTACGAGCAGTACTTC. This sequence encodes CASSLQVTYEQYF. The full variable domain, its missing parts supplied by reference TRBV7-2 and TRBJ2-7, is GAGVSQSPSNKVTEKGKDVELRCDPISGHTALYWYRQSLGQGLEFLIYFQGNSAPDKSGLPSDRFSAERTGGSVSTLTIQRTQQEDSAVYLCASSLQVTYEQYFGPGTRLTVT.

This chain joins TRBV27 and TRBJ1-1; a possible D gene is TRBD1 (5 bases). The CDR3 sequence is 19 residues long. V gave up 4 bases and J gave up 0 bases, with 24 bases separating them. CDR1 and CDR2 (germline): MNHEY, SMNVEV (reference sequence). This CDR3 reads CASSSWGEPGGSMNTEAFF. CDR3 coding DNA: TGTGCCAGCAGTTCTTGGGGAGAACCGGGGGGTTCCATGAACACTGAAGCTTTCTTT.

The V call is TRBV5-4, the J call TRBJ2-5; 8 bases agree with TRBD2. With V trimmed by 0 bases and J by 4 bases, 8 bases remained unmatched. This CDR3 contains 16 residues. In germline, CDR1 is SGHNT, CDR2 YYREEE (reference sequence). The CDR3 here is CASSLGGAGEVETQYF. The DNA of the CDR3 is TGTGCCAGCAGCTTGGGCGGAGCGGGAGAGGTAGAGACCCAGTACTTC. Complete variable domain (other parts from reference TRBV5-4 and TRBJ2-5): ETGVTQSPTHLIKTRGQQVTLRCSSQSGHNTVSWYQQALGQGPQFIFQYYREEENGRGNFPPRFSGLQFPNYSSELNVNALELDDSALYLCASSLGGAGEVETQYFGPGTRLLVL.

This chain's CDR3 is CASSGGEKLFF. In nucleotides, the CDR3 is TGTGCCAGCAGCGGCGGTGAAAAACTGTTTTTT. The rearrangement links TRBV11-3 to TRBJ1-4; the D is unclear. Germline V CDR1 and CDR2: SGHNT, YENEEA. V was trimmed by 5 bases and J by 7 bases, leaving 5 bases between them. The CDR3 is made up of 11 amino acids.

This CDR3 is CASRTPHRVRNEQYF. The CDR3 DNA follows: TGTGCCAGCAGGACGCCCCACAGGGTTAGGAACGAGCAGTACTTC. The genes are TRBV6-5 and TRBJ2-7, with D possibly being TRBD1 (6 bases). This CDR3 has 15 amino acids. V was cut by 6 bases and J by 5 bases, with 20 bases left in between. The germline gives CDR1 MNHEY, CDR2 SVGAGI.

The chain uses TRBV30 and TRBJ1-2; weak D call: TRBD1 (6 bases). Germline lookup yields CDR1 GTSNPN and CDR2 SVGIG (reference sequence). Trimming cost V 2 bases and J 2 bases, with 24 bases left between them. The CDR3 spans 18 residues. DNA of the CDR3: TGTGCCTGGAGTCCAACGAGAGGTGTGTCAGGGGCCAACTATGGCTACACCTTC. Amino acids: CAWSPTRGVSGANYGYTF.

The V gene is TRBV24-1, the J gene TRBJ1-4; no clear D gene. Germline V gives CDR1 KGHDR, CDR2 SFDVKD. The CDR3 is 12 amino acids. Trimming took off 4 bases at V and 11 bases at J, with 10 bases between the two ends. The CDR3 is CATSDDTGKLFF. The CDR3 DNA reads as TGTGCCACCAGTGACGACACGGGGAAACTGTTTTTT.

The chain uses TRBV5-5 and TRBJ2-3, with D maybe TRBD2 (6 bases). The CDR3 totals 15 residues. Per the germline V gene, CDR1 is SGHKS and CDR2 is YYEKEE (reference sequence). Trimming stripped 1 base from V and 5 bases from J, with 14 bases between. The CDR3 sequence: CASSLYLGGGDTQYF. The CDR3, as DNA: TGTGCCAGCAGCTTGTATCTGGGGGGAGGAGATACGCAGTATTTT.

As regards this clone: The sample carries other DNA sequences with the same CDR3. This rearrangement joins TRBV19 to TRBJ1-1; no clear D. In germline, CDR1 is LNHDA, CDR2 SQIVND (reference sequence). The CDR3 length is 13 residues. With 3 bases removed from V and 0 bases from J, the gap between germline ends came to 5 bases. This CDR3 is CASSMRLNTEAFF. The CDR3, as DNA: TGTGCCAGTAGTATGAGATTGAACACTGAAGCTTTCTTT. Filled out from reference TRBV19 and TRBJ1-1, the complete variable domain reads DGGITQSPKYLFRKEGQNVTLSCEQNLNHDAMYWYRQDPGQGLRLIYYSQIVNDFQKGDIAEGYSVSREKKESFPLTVTSAQKNPTAFYLCASSMRLNTEAFFGQGTRLTVV.

This chain uses TRBV7-9 with TRBJ2-5; 10 bases line up with TRBD2. CDR3 size: 16 residues. Trimming took 5 bases from V and 2 from J; bases not matched to a gene: 8. CDR1 is SEHNR and CDR2 is FQNEAQ in the germline V gene (reference sequence). CDR3 bases: TGTGCCAGCAGCCCCAGACTAGCGGGCTTTCAAGAGACCCAGTACTTC. It codes for CASSPRLAGFQETQYF.

The V call is TRBV7-3, the J call TRBJ2-7; TRBD1 aligns across 7 bases. V was clipped by 5 bases and J by 3 bases; unmatched bases: 4. From germline, CDR1 is SGHTA and CDR2 FQGTGA. The CDR3 is 13 amino acids. The CDR3 bases are TGTGCCAGCAGCAAGGGACAGTTCTACGAGCAGTACTTC. It translates to CASSKGQFYEQYF. Supplemented by reference TRBV7-3 and TRBJ2-7, the full variable domain reads GAGVSQTPSNKVTEKGKYVELRCDPISGHTALYWYRQSLGQGPEFLIYFQGTGAADDSGLPNDRFFAVRPEGSVSTLKIQRTERGDSAVYLCASSKGQFYEQYFGPGTRLTVT.

CDR3 DNA sequence: TGTGCCAGCAGTTACAGTGGGACTAGCGGGCACGAGCAGTACTTC. This codes for CASSYSGTSGHEQYF. The chain carries TRBV6-5 and TRBJ2-7; TRBD2 matches 12 bases. CDR3 length: 15 residues. V lost 2 bases to trimming and J lost 5 bases; unmatched junction nucleotides: 4. CDR1 and CDR2 from the germline V gene are MNHEY and SVGAGI.

The rearrangement joins TRBV18 to TRBJ1-6, with 8 bases aligning to TRBD1. V gave up 3 bases and J gave up 11 bases; unmatched junction bases: 9. The CDR3 is made up of 15 amino acids. Per germline, CDR1 KGHSH and CDR2 LQKENI. CDR3 in amino acids: CASSPDRTGSAPLHF. The DNA for the CDR3 is TGTGCCAGCTCACCGGATCGGACAGGGTCCGCACCCCTCCACTTT.